The present TCR beta chain was sequenced within a study of T-cell reconstitution after alpha-beta-depleted transplantation in children. General study results and limits: After one year, T-cell counts and TCRbeta diversity mostly came from new T cells.

Concerning this clonotype itself: As yet, its antigen is unknown.

V trimming: 5 bases; J trimming: 5 bases; junction bases outside the gene matches: 9. CDR1 and CDR2 (germline): SGHAT, FQNNGV. The CDR3 sequence is 15 residues long. A library of TCRbeta sequences, prepared with unique molecular identifiers, was generated. From the PCR reads, TCRdb called clonotypes with MiXCR, one entry per CDR3 protein. Here the sample spans 250,000 to 400,000 distinct CDR3 sequences, around 25% being singletons. This clonotype was sampled from a male patient younger than 18 who had a stem cell transplant for acute lymphoblastic leukemia, so the T cells may come from the graft donor. The rearrangement links TRBV11-2 to TRBJ2-1, with TRBD2 identical over 7 bases. Sequenced material: PBMCs, mostly from graft donor cells, taken 180 days after TCRalphabeta/CD19-depleted stem cell transplant. CDR3 sequence (DNA): TGTGCCAGCAGCCCGGGCGGGGGACTCGACAATGAGCAGTTCTTC. The encoded protein is CASSPGGGLDNEQFF.